The 6 T cell receptor beta chains given below trace back to one sample, sequenced in a study of T cells in Graves' hyperthyroidism and ophthalmopathy. The investigators amplified TCR beta CDR3 regions from RNA transcripts. The HTBI primer set drove a first-round RT-PCR of the TCR CDR3. TCRdb used MiXCR to reprocess the multiplex PCR reads, holding one entry per CDR3 protein. The sample holds hundreds of thousands of distinct CDR3 sequences, roughly 15% seen once. The source material was blood. All receptors derive from a man aged 18 to 35 with Graves' ophthalmopathy.

The chain employs TRBV12-3 or TRBV12-4 and TRBJ2-2; 7 nucleotides align to TRBD1. The CDR3 runs 15 residues. The V gene end was trimmed by 7 bases and the J gene end by 2 bases; junction bases not matched to a gene: 7. The CDR3 region is CASILTGLNTGELFF. For the CDR3, the DNA is TGTGCCAGCATACTGACAGGGTTAAACACCGGGGAGCTGTTTTTT.

This clonotype has ten or more counts. V usage is TRBV12-3 or TRBV12-4 and J usage is TRBJ2-7; TRBD1 might be the D (7 bases). CDR3 length equals 17 residues. The V end lost 7 bases, the J end lost 3 bases, and 25 bases lay between the germline ends. CDR3 region: CASTPHLAGQPIYEQYF. As DNA, the CDR3 is TGTGCCAGCACCCCCCACCTGGCGGGACAGCCAATCTACGAGCAGTACTTC.

This clonotype was picked up many times. The chain joins TRBV7-2 to TRBJ2-2; D might be TRBD1 (6 bases). Trimming left V 5 bases short and J 3 bases short, with 10 bases between. The CDR3 is 14 amino acids. Germline loops: CDR1 SGHTA, CDR2 FQGNSA. The chain's CDR3 is CASSRQVHTGELFF. The CDR3, as DNA: TGTGCCAGCAGCCGACAGGTGCACACCGGGGAGCTGTTTTTT.

This clonotype was counted many times. This rearrangement joins TRBV2 to TRBJ2-1; the D gene is possibly TRBD2 (5 bases). The CDR3 extends over 14 amino acids. Looked up from germline, CDR1 is SNHLY and CDR2 is FYNNEI. Trimming removed 10 bases at V and 0 bases at J, with 13 bases between. CDR3 coding DNA: TGTGCCACCCGAGCGGCGAGCTCCTACAATGAGCAGTTCTTC. Its translation is CATRAASSYNEQFF.

This clonotype was seen repeatedly, ten times or more. V is TRBV20-1 and J is TRBJ1-6; TRBD1 matches at 9 bases. V was clipped by 1 base and J by 8 bases; unmatched bases: 6. CDR3 length: 15 residues. The germline gives CDR1 DFQATT, CDR2 SNEGSKA (reference sequence). The CDR3 loop reads CSARVGGQGDSPLHF. CDR3 coding DNA: TGCAGTGCTAGAGTCGGGGGACAGGGAGATTCACCCCTCCACTTT.

The genes are TRBV10-3 and TRBJ1-6; tentative D call: TRBD1 (6 bases). The CDR3 has 14 amino acids. The germline CDR1 and CDR2 sequences are ENHRY and SYGVKD. The V end was cut by 6 bases, the J end by 5 bases, with 11 bases between. The CDR3 region has the DNA TGTGCCATCAGCGGACAGTTCGATAATTCACCCCTCCACTTT. Translated, it gives CAISGQFDNSPLHF.